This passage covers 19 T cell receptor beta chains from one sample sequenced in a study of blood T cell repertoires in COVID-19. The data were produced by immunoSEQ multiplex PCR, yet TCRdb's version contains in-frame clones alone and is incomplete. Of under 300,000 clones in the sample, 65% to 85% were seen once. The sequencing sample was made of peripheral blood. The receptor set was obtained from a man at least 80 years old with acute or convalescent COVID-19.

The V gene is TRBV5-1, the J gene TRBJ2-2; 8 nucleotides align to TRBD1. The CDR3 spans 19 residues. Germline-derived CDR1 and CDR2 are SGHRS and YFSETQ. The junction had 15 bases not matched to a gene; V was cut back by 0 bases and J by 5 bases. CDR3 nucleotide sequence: TGCGCCAGCAGCTTGGTGGTCTCAGGGGGCGCATTATCAACCGGGGAGCTGTTTTTT. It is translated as CASSLVVSGGALSTGELFF.

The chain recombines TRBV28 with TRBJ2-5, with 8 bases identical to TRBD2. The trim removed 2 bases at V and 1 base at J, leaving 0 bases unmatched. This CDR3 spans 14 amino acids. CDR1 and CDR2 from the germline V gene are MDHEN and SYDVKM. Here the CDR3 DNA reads TGTGCCAGCAGTTTACTAGCGGGCCAAGAGACCCAGTACTTC. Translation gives CASSLLAGQETQYF.

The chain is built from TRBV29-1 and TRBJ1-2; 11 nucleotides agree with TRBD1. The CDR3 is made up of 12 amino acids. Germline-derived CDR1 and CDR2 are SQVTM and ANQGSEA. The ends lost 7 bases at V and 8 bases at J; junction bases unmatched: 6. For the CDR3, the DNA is TGCAGCGCCGGACAGGGGGCCTTGGGCTACACCTTC. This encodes CSAGQGALGYTF.

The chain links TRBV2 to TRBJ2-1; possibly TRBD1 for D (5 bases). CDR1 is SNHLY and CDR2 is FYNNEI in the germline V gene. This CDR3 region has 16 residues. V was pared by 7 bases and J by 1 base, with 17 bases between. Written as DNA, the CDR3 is TGTGCCAGCACCCCCCTCGCAGGGATTTCCTACAATGAGCAGTTCTTC. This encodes CASTPLAGISYNEQFF.

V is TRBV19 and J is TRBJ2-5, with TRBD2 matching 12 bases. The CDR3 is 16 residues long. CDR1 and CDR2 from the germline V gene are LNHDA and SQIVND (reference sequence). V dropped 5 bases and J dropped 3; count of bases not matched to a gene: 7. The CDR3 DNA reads TGTGCCAGTAGTGCTAGCGGGAGGGCCCGTAAAGAGACCCAGTACTTC. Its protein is CASSASGRARKETQYF.

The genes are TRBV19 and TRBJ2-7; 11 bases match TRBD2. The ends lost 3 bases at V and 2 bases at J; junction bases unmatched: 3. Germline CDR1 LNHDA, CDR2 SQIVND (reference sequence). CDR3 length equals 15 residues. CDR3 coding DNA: TGTGCCAGTAGTATCCTAGCGGGGGGTACCTACGAGCAGTACTTC. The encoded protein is CASSILAGGTYEQYF.

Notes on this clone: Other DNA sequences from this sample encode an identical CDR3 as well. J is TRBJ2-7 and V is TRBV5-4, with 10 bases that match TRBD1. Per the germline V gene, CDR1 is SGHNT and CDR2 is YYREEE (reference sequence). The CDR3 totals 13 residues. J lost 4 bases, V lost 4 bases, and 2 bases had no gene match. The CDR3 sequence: CASSRDRGYEQYF. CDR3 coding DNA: TGTGCCAGCAGCCGGGACAGGGGTTACGAGCAGTACTTC.

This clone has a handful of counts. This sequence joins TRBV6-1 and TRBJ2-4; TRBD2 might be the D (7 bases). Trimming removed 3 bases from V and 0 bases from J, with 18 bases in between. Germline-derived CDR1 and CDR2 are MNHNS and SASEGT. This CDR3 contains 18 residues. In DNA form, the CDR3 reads TGTGCCAGCAGTGATGTCGTTACGAGGGGGGGAGCCAAAAACATTCAGTACTTC. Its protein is CASSDVVTRGGAKNIQYF.

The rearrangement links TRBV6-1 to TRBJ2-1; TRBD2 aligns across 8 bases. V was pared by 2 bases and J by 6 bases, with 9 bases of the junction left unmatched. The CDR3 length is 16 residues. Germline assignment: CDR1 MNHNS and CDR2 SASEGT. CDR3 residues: CASSELASGSPNEQFF. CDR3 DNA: TGTGCCAGCAGTGAACTGGCTAGCGGGTCTCCCAATGAGCAGTTCTTC.

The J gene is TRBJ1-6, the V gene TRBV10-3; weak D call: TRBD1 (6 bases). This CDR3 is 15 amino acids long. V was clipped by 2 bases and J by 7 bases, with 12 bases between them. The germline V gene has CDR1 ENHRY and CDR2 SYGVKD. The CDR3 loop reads CAISENRAGNSPLHF. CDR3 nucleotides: TGTGCCATCAGTGAGAACAGGGCAGGGAATTCACCCCTCCACTTT.

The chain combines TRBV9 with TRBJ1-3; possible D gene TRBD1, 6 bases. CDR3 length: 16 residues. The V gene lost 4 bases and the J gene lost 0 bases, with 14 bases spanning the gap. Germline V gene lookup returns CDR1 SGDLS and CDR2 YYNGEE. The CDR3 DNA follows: TGTGCCAGCAGCACCCCAAGGACAGACTCTGGAAACACCATATATTTT. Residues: CASSTPRTDSGNTIYF.

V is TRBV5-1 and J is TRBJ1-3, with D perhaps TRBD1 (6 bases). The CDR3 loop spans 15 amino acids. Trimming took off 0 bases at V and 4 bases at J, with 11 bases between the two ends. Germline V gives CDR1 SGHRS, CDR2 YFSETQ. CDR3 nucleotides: TGCGCCAGCAGCTTGGGGGGGCTGGAGGGAAACACCATATATTTT. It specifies CASSLGGLEGNTIYF.

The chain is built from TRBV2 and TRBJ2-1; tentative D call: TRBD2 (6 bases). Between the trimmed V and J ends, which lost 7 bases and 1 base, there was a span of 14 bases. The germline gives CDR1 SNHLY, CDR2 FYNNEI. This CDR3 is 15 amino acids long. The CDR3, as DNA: TGTGCCAGCAACCCCGCGGGACCGTCCTACAATGAGCAGTTCTTC. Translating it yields CASNPAGPSYNEQFF.

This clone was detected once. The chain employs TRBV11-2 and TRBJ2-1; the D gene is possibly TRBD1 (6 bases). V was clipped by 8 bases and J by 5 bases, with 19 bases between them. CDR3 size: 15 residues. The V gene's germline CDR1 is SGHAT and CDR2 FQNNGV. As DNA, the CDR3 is TGTGCCAGCCGCCACATGAGGGGGATAAACAATGAGCAGTTCTTC. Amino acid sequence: CASRHMRGINNEQFF.

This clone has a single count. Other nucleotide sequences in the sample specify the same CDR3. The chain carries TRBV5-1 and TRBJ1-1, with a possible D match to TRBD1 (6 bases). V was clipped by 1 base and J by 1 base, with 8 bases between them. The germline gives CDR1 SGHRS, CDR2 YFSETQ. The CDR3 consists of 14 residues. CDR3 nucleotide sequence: TGCGCCAGCAGCTTGCAGGGACAGAACACTGAAGCTTTCTTT. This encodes CASSLQGQNTEAFF.

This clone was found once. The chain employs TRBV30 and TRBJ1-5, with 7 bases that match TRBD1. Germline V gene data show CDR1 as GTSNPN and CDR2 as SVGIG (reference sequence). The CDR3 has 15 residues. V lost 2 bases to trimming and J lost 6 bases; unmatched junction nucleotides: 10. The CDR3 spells CAWSTGTVRIQPQHF. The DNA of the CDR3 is TGTGCCTGGAGTACCGGGACAGTCCGCATTCAGCCCCAGCATTTT.

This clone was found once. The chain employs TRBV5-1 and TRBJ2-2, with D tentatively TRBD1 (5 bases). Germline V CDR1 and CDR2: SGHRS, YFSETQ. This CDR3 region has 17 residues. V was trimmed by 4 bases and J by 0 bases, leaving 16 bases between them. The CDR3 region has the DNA TGCGCCAGCAGCCCTAACCTCAGGGCCGCGAACACCGGGGAGCTGTTTTTT. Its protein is CASSPNLRAANTGELFF. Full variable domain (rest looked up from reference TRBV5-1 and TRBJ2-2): KAGVTQTPRYLIKTRGQQVTLSCSPISGHRSVSWYQQTPGQGLQFLFEYFSETQRNKGNFPGRFSGRQFSNSRSEMNVSTLELGDSALYLCASSPNLRAANTGELFFGEGSRLTVL.

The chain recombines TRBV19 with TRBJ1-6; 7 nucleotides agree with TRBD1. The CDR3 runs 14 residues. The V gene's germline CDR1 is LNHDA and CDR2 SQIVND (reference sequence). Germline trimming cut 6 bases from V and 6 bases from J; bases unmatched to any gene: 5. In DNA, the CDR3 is TGTGCCAGTAGCCAGGGGACAGCTAATTCACCCCTCCACTTT. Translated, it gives CASSQGTANSPLHF.

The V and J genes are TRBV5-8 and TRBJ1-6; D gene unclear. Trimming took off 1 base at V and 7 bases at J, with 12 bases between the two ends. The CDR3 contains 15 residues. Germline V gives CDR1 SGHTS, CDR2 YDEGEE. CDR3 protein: CASSLSSQRNSPLHF. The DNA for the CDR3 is TGTGCCAGCAGCTTGTCTTCACAGAGAAATTCACCCCTCCACTTT.